The rows below give T cell receptor beta chains drawn from one sample of a study of cytomegalovirus exposure and HLA in healthy donors. The protocol was immunoSEQ multiplex PCR, while the TCRdb copy is restricted to in-frame clones and leaves out a portion. There are 120,000 to 150,000 clones in the sample, with 2% to 3% held by the top ten. The specimen was PBMCs. Receptors originate from a man aged 35-49 years in good health and CMV-seronegative. CDR3s include the opening cysteine and the closing phenylalanine or tryptophan. Each record gives: J gene, D gene, V gene, CDR3 length, CDR3 DNA, CDR3 protein. The D gene is left open where the match is weak.

TRBJ1-5 | NA | TRBV18 | 15 | TGTGCCAGCTCAAAGGGGAGGGATAGCAATCAGCCCCAGCATTTT | CASSKGRDSNQPQHF
TRBJ2-5 | TRBD2 | TRBV7-2 | 18 | TGTGCCAGCAGCTCACGACCGAGGATAGCGGGGGGTTTGGAGACCCAGTACTTC | CASSSRPRIAGGLETQYF
TRBJ2-7 | TRBD1 | TRBV5-1 | 13 | TGCGCCAGCAGCCCCTTGACAGGGGGAGAGCAGTACTTC | CASSPLTGGEQYF
TRBJ2-7 | NA | TRBV21-1 | 16 | TGTGCCAGCAGCAAAGAAGGGAGGGGTAACTCCTACGAGCAGTACTTC | CASSKEGRGNSYEQYF
TRBJ2-2 | TRBD1 | TRBV19 | 15 | TGTGCCAGTAGTACGGGCAGGGGGCTCGGCGGGGAGCTGTTTTTT | CASSTGRGLGGELFF
TRBJ2-2 | TRBD2 | TRBV5-1 | 16 | TGCGCCAGCAGCGGGACCCCTAGCGGGGGGACCGGGGAGCTGTTTTTT | CASSGTPSGGTGELFF
TRBJ1-1 | NA | TRBV5-6 | 14 | TGTGCCAGCAGCTTGGCCCGAGGGAGCACTGAAGCTTTCTTT | CASSLARGSTEAFF
TRBJ1-1 | NA | TRBV11-2 | 14 | TGTGCCAGCAGCTTACAACAGGGAAACACTGAAGCTTTCTTT | CASSLQQGNTEAFF
TRBJ1-5 | TRBD1 | TRBV28 | 13 | TGTGCCATACGACAGGGGAGGAGTCAGCCCCAGCATTTT | CAIRQGRSQPQHF
TRBJ2-7 | TRBD1 | TRBV27 | 13 | TGTGCCAGCCGACAGGGAGCGAGCTACGAGCAGTACTTC | CASRQGASYEQYF
TRBJ2-7 | NA | TRBV5-6 | 13 | TGTGCCAGCAGCCCCCCCCTGCGGTACGAGCAGTACTTC | CASSPPLRYEQYF
TRBJ2-3 | TRBD2 | TRBV18 | 17 | TGTGCCAGCTCACCACGACTAGCGGGGGGGCGGACAGATACGCAGTATTTT | CASSPRLAGGRTDTQYF
TRBJ1-6 | NA | TRBV5-1 | 15 | TGCGCCAGCAGCTTGGACCGGGGGACTAATTCACCCCTCCACTTT | CASSLDRGTNSPLHF
TRBJ1-4 | TRBD1 | TRBV6-1 | 13 | TGTGCCAGCAGTGCAGGGGGCGTGGAAAAACTGTTTTTT | CASSAGGVEKLFF
TRBJ1-4 | NA | TRBV18 | 13 | TGTGCCAGCTCACCAGGGCTCGACGAAAAACTGTTTTTT | CASSPGLDEKLFF
TRBJ2-7 | NA | TRBV7-2 | 14 | TGTGCCAGCAGCCCTCAAGGACTGTACTACGAGCAGTACTTC | CASSPQGLYYEQYF
TRBJ1-5 | NA | TRBV6-1 | 13 | TGTGCCAGCAGTGACCAAGCCAATCAGCCCCAGCATTTT | CASSDQANQPQHF
TRBJ2-1 | NA | TRBV27 | 15 | TGTGCCAGCAGTAAGAGGACGACTACTGAGGATGAGCAGTTCTTC | CASSKRTTTEDEQFF
TRBJ2-5 | NA | TRBV6-1 | 13 | TGTGCCAGCAGTGATAAGGGAGTGGAGACCCAGTACTTC | CASSDKGVETQYF
TRBJ1-6 | TRBD1 | TRBV11-1 | 13 | TGTGCCAGCACCGGGACAGATAATTCACCCCTCCACTTT | CASTGTDNSPLHF